Presented here are 5 T cell receptor beta chains from one specimen sequenced in a study of T cell repertoires in cytomegalovirus infection. TCRdb passed the reads through MiXCR, listing each CDR3 protein once. The sample includes 300,000 or so distinct CDR3 sequences, around 10% of them seen just once. Input material: PBMCs. The receptor set was obtained from a human donor in good health (CMV status not recorded). Some clones in this sample may be carry-over from other donors' samples.

This clonotype was seen a few times. The V call is TRBV20-1, the J call TRBJ1-1; D uncertain. The V gene's germline CDR1 is DFQATT and CDR2 SNEGSKA (reference sequence). This CDR3 is 13 amino acids long. V was cut by 6 bases and J by 4 bases, with 15 bases left in between. CDR3 residues: CSAPTGVGTEAFF. The CDR3 DNA sequence: TGCAGTGCCCCAACGGGCGTTGGCACTGAAGCTTTCTTT.

This clonotype was seen at least ten times. This chain uses TRBV7-2 with TRBJ2-7, with 8 nucleotides matching TRBD1. Germline CDR1 SGHTA, CDR2 FQGNSA. This CDR3 has 15 amino acids. The V and J ends lost 0 bases and 1 base, in that order; junction bases with no gene match: 2. For the CDR3, the DNA is TGTGCCAGCAGCTTAGCGGGACAGGTATCCTACGAGCAGTACTTC. Residues: CASSLAGQVSYEQYF.

This clonotype has ten or more counts. J is TRBJ1-2 and V is TRBV20-1, with D maybe TRBD1 (6 bases). The germline gives CDR1 DFQATT, CDR2 SNEGSKA (reference sequence). The CDR3 consists of 15 residues. V was trimmed by 3 bases and J by 6 bases, leaving 20 bases between them. The CDR3 sequence is CSARGTNRVINGYTF. The CDR3 coding sequence is TGCAGTGCTAGGGGGACGAACAGGGTAATCAATGGCTACACCTTC.

This clonotype came up many times. V and J are TRBV7-6 and TRBJ2-7; D is perhaps TRBD1 (5 bases). Germline CDR1 SGHVS, CDR2 FNYEAQ. The CDR3 spans 15 residues. V was pared by 5 bases and J by 2 bases, with 16 bases between. CDR3 coding DNA: TGTGCCAGCAGCCCGGAACAAGGGGTGACCTACGAGCAGTACTTC. It codes for CASSPEQGVTYEQYF.

This clonotype is deemed medium-sized (0.01 to 0.1%). The CDR3 DNA reads TGTGCCAGCAGCCTAAGGGGGAATCAGCCCCAGCATTTT. Residues: CASSLRGNQPQHF. The chain has TRBV7-2 and TRBJ1-5, with D perhaps TRBD1 (6 bases). The V and J ends lost 5 bases and 4 bases respectively, with 9 bases between them. The CDR3 consists of 13 residues. Germline lookup yields CDR1 SGHTA and CDR2 FQGNSA.